The 7 T cell receptor beta chains below were found in one sample sequenced in a study of blood T cells in healthy people across ages. Then a second PCR, running about 7 to 11 cycles, was carried out with a sample-barcoded 5' primer and a J-beta primer mix. Each CDR3 protein gets one entry after TCRdb re-called the 5' RACE reads with MiXCR. The sample carries some 1.5 million distinct CDR3 sequences, 25% to 30% recorded once. The material sequenced was blood. Receptor source: a woman in her thirties in good health.

The chain combines TRBV5-1 with TRBJ2-6; D call uncertain. CDR1 and CDR2 (germline): SGHRS, YFSETQ. V gave up 2 bases and J gave up 0 bases, with 9 bases separating them. The CDR3 has 16 amino acids. This chain's CDR3 is CASSFNVFSGANVLTF. Written as DNA, the CDR3 is TGCGCCAGCAGCTTTAATGTCTTCTCTGGGGCCAACGTCCTGACTTTC.

The genes are TRBV27 and TRBJ2-3, with D unclear. The CDR3 contains 14 residues. From germline, CDR1 is MNHEY and CDR2 SMNVEV (reference sequence). The germline V and J ends were trimmed by 3 bases and 2 bases, with 9 bases remaining between them. CDR3 in DNA: TGTGCCAGCAGTTTTACGCTTAACACAGATACGCAGTATTTT. Amino acids: CASSFTLNTDTQYF.

The chain joins TRBV24-1 to TRBJ2-3; 7 bases line up with TRBD2. Germline CDR1 KGHDR, CDR2 SFDVKD. This CDR3 spans 18 amino acids. V dropped 4 bases and J dropped 5; count of bases not matched to a gene: 17. CDR3 sequence: CATSDPGGLTSVGDTQYF. DNA of the CDR3: TGTGCCACCAGTGACCCGGGGGGACTAACATCAGTAGGAGATACGCAGTATTTT.

In this sample, this clonotype turned up a few times. An end of the junction differs from the germline gene, which may be a read error. The chain links TRBV7-9 to TRBJ2-5; D remains unclear. This CDR3 is 15 amino acids long. CDR1 and CDR2 (germline): SEHNR, FQNEAQ (reference sequence). The CDR3 sequence: CAGSLRGAFQETQYF. CDR3 bases: TGTGCCGGCAGCTTGAGAGGTGCATTCCAAGAGACCCAGTACTTC.

This clonotype was recorded many times. The rearrangement uses TRBV20-1 and TRBJ2-1, with TRBD2 matching over 12 bases. V shed 0 bases, J shed 8 bases, and the junction held 5 bases outside the gene matches. Germline loops: CDR1 DFQATT, CDR2 SNEGSKA (reference sequence). This CDR3 has 15 residues. The CDR3 DNA reads as TGCAGTGCTAGAGATGGGACTAGCGGGTTTGATGAGCAGTTCTTC. As protein: CSARDGTSGFDEQFF.

This clonotype has a count of ten or more. The DNA of the CDR3 is TGTGCCACCAGCGGCCACAGGGCTCAAGAGACCCAGTACTTC. Its protein is CATSGHRAQETQYF. V gene TRBV15 combines with J gene TRBJ2-5; a weak D match, TRBD1 (6 bases). Germline V gene lookup returns CDR1 LNHNV and CDR2 YYDKDF (reference sequence). CDR3 length: 14 residues. V was cut by 5 bases and J by 2 bases, with 12 bases left in between.

Turning to this clonotype: This clone may be a read error of a much larger clone one base away. The chain joins TRBV4-3 to TRBJ2-4; TRBD2 matches at 7 bases. The tail of the sequence fits TRBJ2-7 better, so the J call may be wrong. The V gene's germline CDR1 is LGHNA and CDR2 YSLEER. CDR3 length equals 14 residues. CDR3 DNA sequence: TGCGCCAGCAGCCGAGATTTGACTAGCAACGAGCAGTACTTC. It is translated as CASSRDLTSNEQYF.